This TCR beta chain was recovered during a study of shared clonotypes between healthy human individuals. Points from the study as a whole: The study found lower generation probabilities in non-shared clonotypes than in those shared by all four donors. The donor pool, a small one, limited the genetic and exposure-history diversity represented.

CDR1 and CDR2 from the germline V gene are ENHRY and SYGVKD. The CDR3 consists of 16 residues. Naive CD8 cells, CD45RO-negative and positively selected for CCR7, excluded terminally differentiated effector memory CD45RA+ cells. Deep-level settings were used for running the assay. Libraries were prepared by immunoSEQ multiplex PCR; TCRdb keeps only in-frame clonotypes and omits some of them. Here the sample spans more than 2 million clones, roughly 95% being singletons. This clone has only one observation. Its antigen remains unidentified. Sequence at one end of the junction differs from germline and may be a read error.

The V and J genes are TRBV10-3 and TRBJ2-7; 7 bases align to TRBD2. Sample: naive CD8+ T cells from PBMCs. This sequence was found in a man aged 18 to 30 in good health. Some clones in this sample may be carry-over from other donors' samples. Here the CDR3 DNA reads TGTGCCATCAGTGAGTCAGTCTGGGGGGGGTCCTCCGAGCAGTACTTC. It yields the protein CAISESVWGGSSEQYF.